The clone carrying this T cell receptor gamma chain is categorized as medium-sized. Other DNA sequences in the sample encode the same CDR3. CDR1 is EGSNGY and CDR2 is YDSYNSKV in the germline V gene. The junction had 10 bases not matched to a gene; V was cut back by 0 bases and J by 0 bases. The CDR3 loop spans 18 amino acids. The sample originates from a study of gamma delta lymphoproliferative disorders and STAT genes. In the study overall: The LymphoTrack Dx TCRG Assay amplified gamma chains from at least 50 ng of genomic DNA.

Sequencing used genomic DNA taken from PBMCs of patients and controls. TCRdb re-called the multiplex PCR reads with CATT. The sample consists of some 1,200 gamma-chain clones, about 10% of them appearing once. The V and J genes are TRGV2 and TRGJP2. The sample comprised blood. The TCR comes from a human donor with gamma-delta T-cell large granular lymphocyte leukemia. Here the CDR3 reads CATWDGRREYSSDWIKTF. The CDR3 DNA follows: TGTGCCACCTGGGACGGGCGAAGGGAATATAGTAGTGATTGGATCAAGACGTTT.